This T cell receptor beta chain was recorded in a study of CD8+CD57+ T cells in acquired aplastic anemia. This clonotype has ten or more counts. After removal of 4 bases from V and 6 bases from J, the junction contained 7 bases not matched to a gene. The CDR3 length is 14 residues. In germline, CDR1 is SNHLY, CDR2 FYNNEI. Genomic DNA was employed as the template in profiling TCR beta VDJ and CDR3. Each CDR3 protein is one row after TCRdb ran MiXCR on the reads. The sample records around 200,000 distinct CDR3 sequences, 45% to 60% being singletons. Before being chosen for sequencing, patients had shown CD8+CD57+ cell expansion by flow cytometry.

The clonotype comes from a human donor with aplastic anemia. V is TRBV2 and J is TRBJ2-7; 9 bases match TRBD1. Sequencing was carried out using sorted CD4+, CD8+, or CD8+CD57+ T cells (not recorded which) from PBMCs. The CDR3 region has the DNA TGTGCCAGCAGTGTCGAACAGGGGGCTGGCGAGCAGTACTTC. This codes for CASSVEQGAGEQYF. The full variable domain, rest sourced from reference TRBV2 and TRBJ2-7, is EPEVTQTPSHQVTQMGQEVILRCVPISNHLYFYWYRQILGQKVEFLVSFYNNEISEKSEIFDDQFSVERPDGSNFTLKIRSTKLEDSAMYFCASSVEQGAGEQYFGPGTRLTVT.